This T cell receptor (beta chain) was observed in a study of cytomegalovirus exposure and HLA in healthy donors. General study results and limits: Specificity of a few CMV-associated chains for CMV antigens was verified in vitro. The study dropped some indistinguishable V segments, TRBV6-2 and TRBV6-3 among them. From TCR beta sequences, most subjects' HLA-A and HLA-B alleles were reportedly predicted accurately. Overall, some 160 TCR beta chains were annotated as cytomegalovirus-associated.

About this clone: Its specificity is not known.

The CDR3 length is 14 residues. The V and J ends lost 0 bases and 0 bases respectively, with 4 bases between them. Germline V gene data show CDR1 as SEHNR and CDR2 as FQNEAQ (reference sequence). The PCR made use of 60 Vbeta and 13 Jbeta primers. The data were produced by immunoSEQ multiplex PCR, yet TCRdb's version contains in-frame clones alone and is incomplete. The sample holds about 120,000 clones, approximately 80% seen once. The chain links TRBV7-9 to TRBJ2-3; D gene ambiguous. This sequence was found in a young woman in good health and CMV-seronegative. The sample taken for sequencing was PBMCs. CDR3 protein: CASSLATSTDTQYF. The CDR3 DNA reads TGTGCCAGCAGCTTAGCGACTAGCACAGATACGCAGTATTTT.